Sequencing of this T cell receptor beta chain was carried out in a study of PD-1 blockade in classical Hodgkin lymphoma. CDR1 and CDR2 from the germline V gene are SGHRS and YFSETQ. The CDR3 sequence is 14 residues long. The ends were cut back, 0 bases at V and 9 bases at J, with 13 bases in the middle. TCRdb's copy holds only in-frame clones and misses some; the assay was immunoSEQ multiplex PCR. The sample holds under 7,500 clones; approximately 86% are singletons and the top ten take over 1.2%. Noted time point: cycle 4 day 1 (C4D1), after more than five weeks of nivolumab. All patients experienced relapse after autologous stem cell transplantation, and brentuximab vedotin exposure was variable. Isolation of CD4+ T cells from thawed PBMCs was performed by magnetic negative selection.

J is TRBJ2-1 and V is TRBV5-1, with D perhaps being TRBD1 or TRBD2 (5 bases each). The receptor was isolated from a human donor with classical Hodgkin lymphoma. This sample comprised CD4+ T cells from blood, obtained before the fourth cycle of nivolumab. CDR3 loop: CASSLEGRKSEQFF. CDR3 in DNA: TGCGCCAGCAGCTTGGAGGGACGGAAAAGTGAGCAGTTCTTC.